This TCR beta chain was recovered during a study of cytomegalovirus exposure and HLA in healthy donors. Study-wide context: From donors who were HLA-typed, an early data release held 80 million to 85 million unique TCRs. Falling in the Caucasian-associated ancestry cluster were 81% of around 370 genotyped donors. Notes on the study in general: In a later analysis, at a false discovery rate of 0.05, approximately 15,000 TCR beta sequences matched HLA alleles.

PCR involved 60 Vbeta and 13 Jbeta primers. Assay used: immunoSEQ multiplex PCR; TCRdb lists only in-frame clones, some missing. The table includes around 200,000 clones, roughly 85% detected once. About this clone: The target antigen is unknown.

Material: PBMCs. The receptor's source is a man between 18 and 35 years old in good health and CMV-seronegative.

The DNA of the CDR3 is TGTGCCAGCCGGACAGGGATCTCCTACGAGCAGTACTTC. The encoded protein is CASRTGISYEQYF. The chain combines TRBV28 with TRBJ2-7, with 8 bases identical to TRBD1. Germline CDR1 and CDR2: MDHEN and SYDVKM. J gave up 0 bases and V 8 bases, and 3 bases lay outside the gene matches. The CDR3 covers 13 residues.